One sample yielded the 20 T cell receptor beta chains listed below, sequenced in a study of technical replicates of blood from a few donors. TCRdb keeps only in-frame clones here, not all; method: immunoSEQ multiplex PCR. This table has roughly 82,000 clones, approximately 96% appearing once. The specimen sequenced was T cells isolated from PBMCs. The source of these receptors is a human donor in good health.

Written as DNA, the CDR3 is TGTGCCAGCTCAGGCGGACTAGCCGCAGATACGCAGTATTTT. Its translation is CASSGGLAADTQYF. The gene calls are TRBV18 and TRBJ2-3; TRBD2 aligns across 8 bases. CDR1 KGHSH and CDR2 LQKENI come from the germline V gene. J lost 4 bases, V lost 5 bases, and 5 bases had no gene match. The CDR3 contains 14 residues.

The genes are TRBV18 and TRBJ2-3, with D possibly TRBD1 on 5 matching bases. The ends were cut back, 3 bases at V and 2 bases at J, with 9 bases in the middle. The CDR3 consists of 14 residues. Germline V gene data show CDR1 as KGHSH and CDR2 as LQKENI. This CDR3 reads CASSPSGITDTQYF. The CDR3 region has the DNA TGTGCCAGCTCACCCTCAGGGATCACAGATACGCAGTATTTT.

V and J are TRBV4-3 and TRBJ2-7; D possibly corresponds to TRBD1 (6 bases). This CDR3 has 17 residues. V lost 0 bases and J lost 0, with 15 bases in between. The germline gives CDR1 LGHNA, CDR2 YSLEER. The CDR3, as DNA: TGCGCCAGCAGCCAAGAATCCGTCGACAGGAGCTCCTACGAGCAGTACTTC. This translates into CASSQESVDRSSYEQYF.

The chain recombines TRBV19 with TRBJ2-2; D not resolved. This CDR3 has 14 residues. Per the germline V gene, CDR1 is LNHDA and CDR2 is SQIVND (reference sequence). Between the trimmed V and J ends, which lost 1 base and 7 bases, there was a span of 10 bases. CDR3 nucleotide sequence: TGTGCCAGTAGTATAGCCGTCGGTATCGGGGAGCTGTTTTTT. Amino acid sequence: CASSIAVGIGELFF.

The chain links TRBV6-5 to TRBJ1-5; perhaps TRBD1 as D (6 bases). This CDR3 contains 13 residues. V gave up 6 bases and J gave up 1 base, with 7 bases separating them. In germline, CDR1 is MNHEY, CDR2 SVGAGI. CDR3 nucleotides: TGTGCCAGCAGCCAGGGGAGCAATCAGCCCCAGCATTTT. Residues: CASSQGSNQPQHF.

This chain uses TRBV9 with TRBJ1-1, with D uncertain. Trimming pared 7 bases from V and 4 bases from J, leaving 11 bases between. The CDR3 sequence is 12 residues long. Germline CDR1 and CDR2: SGDLS and YYNGEE. The CDR3 here is CASGLTGTEAFF. CDR3 coding DNA: TGTGCCAGCGGCCTGACGGGCACTGAAGCTTTCTTT.

The chain couples TRBV15 to TRBJ2-1; 12 bases match TRBD2. Germline assignment: CDR1 LNHNV and CDR2 YYDKDF (reference sequence). J was trimmed by 7 bases and V by 6 bases; bases with no gene match: 4. CDR3 length equals 14 residues. CDR3 protein: CATRGTSGPNEQFF. The CDR3, as DNA: TGTGCCACCAGGGGGACTAGCGGGCCTAATGAGCAGTTCTTC.

The V call is TRBV7-8, the J call TRBJ1-2; D not certain. Germline CDR1 is SGHVS and CDR2 is FQNEAQ. Trimming took off 1 base at V and 8 bases at J, with 17 bases between the two ends. This CDR3 comprises 15 residues. The CDR3 DNA is TGTGCCAGCAGCTTAGTTCCCCTTAATTCAGTCGGCTACACCTTC. Residues: CASSLVPLNSVGYTF.

The chain is built from TRBV6-1 and TRBJ1-1; TRBD1 agrees at 9 bases. Germline lookup yields CDR1 MNHNS and CDR2 SASEGT. Trimming at V came to 10 bases and at J to 7 bases, leaving 13 bases not matched to a gene. The CDR3 covers 14 residues. The CDR3 is CANIRWGDRDEAFF. In DNA, the CDR3 is TGTGCCAACATACGATGGGGGGACAGGGATGAAGCTTTCTTT.

This clone was observed a single time. The gene calls are TRBV7-7 and TRBJ2-2, with 7 bases identical to TRBD2. The trim removed 5 bases at V and 4 bases at J, leaving 16 bases unmatched. Germline assignment: CDR1 SSHAT and CDR2 FNYEAQ (reference sequence). The CDR3 extends over 18 amino acids. CDR3 protein: CASSLLGGGGRGTGELFF. The CDR3 bases are TGTGCCAGCAGCCTCTTAGGAGGTGGCGGGAGAGGCACCGGGGAGCTGTTTTTT.

CDR3 in DNA: TGTGCCAGCAGCTTTGGGACAGGATATTTGGCCGGGGAGCTGTTTTTT. Translating gives CASSFGTGYLAGELFF. This chain connects TRBV11-3 to TRBJ2-2; 8 bases align to TRBD1. V shed 3 bases and J 6 bases; nucleotides not matched to a gene: 9. The CDR3 totals 16 residues. From germline, CDR1 is SGHNT and CDR2 YENEEA.

The chain uses TRBV7-2 and TRBJ2-3, with TRBD1 matching over 7 bases. This CDR3 spans 14 amino acids. V shed 5 bases, J shed 5 bases, and the junction held 7 bases outside the gene matches. The V gene's germline CDR1 is SGHTA and CDR2 FQGNSA. This CDR3 reads CASSIRQGLDTQYF. The CDR3 region has the DNA TGTGCCAGCAGCATAAGACAGGGTTTAGATACGCAGTATTTT.

This chain joins TRBV10-3 and TRBJ1-5; possibly TRBD1 for D (6 bases). The CDR3 contains 15 residues. Germline CDR1 and CDR2: ENHRY and SYGVKD. Trimming took off 0 bases at V and 3 bases at J, with 9 bases between the two ends. Written as DNA, the CDR3 is TGTGCCATCAGTGAGTCGGGGGCCTCCAATCAGCCCCAGCATTTT. This gives the protein CAISESGASNQPQHF.

The chain employs TRBV11-2 and TRBJ2-5; no definite D call. The germline V and J ends were trimmed by 1 base and 4 bases, with 16 bases remaining between them. The CDR3 covers 16 residues. Germline V gives CDR1 SGHAT, CDR2 FQNNGV. CDR3 region: CASSLGAALTRETQYF. The DNA for the CDR3 is TGTGCCAGCAGCTTAGGGGCTGCACTGACGAGAGAGACCCAGTACTTC.

The chain combines TRBV6-5 with TRBJ1-2; TRBD1 might be the D (6 bases). V lost 7 bases, J lost 0 bases, and 12 bases lay in between. Germline CDR1 and CDR2: MNHEY and SVGAGI. The CDR3 spans 14 residues. CDR3 in amino acids: CASITTGANYGYTF. In DNA form, the CDR3 reads TGTGCCAGCATTACGACAGGAGCTAACTATGGCTACACCTTC.

The chain recombines TRBV19 with TRBJ1-4; 7 bases are a match to TRBD1. Germline V lookup: CDR1 LNHDA, CDR2 SQIVND (reference sequence). The J segment lost 4 bases and the V segment lost 3 bases, leaving 5 bases of the junction unmatched. CDR3 size: 15 residues. In DNA, the CDR3 is TGTGCCAGTAGTATGGGACAGCCTTTTAATGAAAAACTGTTTTTT. Amino acid sequence: CASSMGQPFNEKLFF.

This clone came up once. The chain carries TRBV4-1 and TRBJ2-1; no clear D. Germline CDR1 MGHRA, CDR2 YSYEKL. CDR3 length: 16 amino acids. With 2 bases removed from V and 10 bases from J, the gap between germline ends came to 21 bases. DNA for the CDR3: TGCGCCAGCAGCCAATTGTTATTAGAGCGCCCTGGGGAGCAGTTCTTC. Its protein product is CASSQLLLERPGEQFF.

This rearrangement joins TRBV5-1 to TRBJ1-4; possibly TRBD1 for D (6 bases). Between the trimmed V and J ends, which lost 4 bases and 0 bases, there was a span of 16 bases. CDR1 SGHRS and CDR2 YFSETQ come from the germline V gene. This CDR3 is built from 17 residues. In DNA form, the CDR3 reads TGCGCCAGCAGCCCAACAACAGGGACCGCAACTAATGAAAAACTGTTTTTT. Amino acid sequence: CASSPTTGTATNEKLFF.

The gene calls are TRBV7-2 and TRBJ2-5, with 9 bases lining up with TRBD2. The CDR3 totals 12 residues. The germline CDR1 and CDR2 sequences are SGHTA and FQGNSA. V shed 9 bases, J shed 4 bases, and the junction held 3 bases outside the gene matches. The CDR3 sequence: CASSGSAETQYF. As DNA, the CDR3 is TGTGCCAGTAGCGGGAGCGCAGAGACCCAGTACTTC.

V and J are TRBV19 and TRBJ1-1; D is possibly TRBD1 (6 bases). The ends were cut back, 6 bases at V and 11 bases at J, with 19 bases in the middle. Germline CDR1 and CDR2: LNHDA and SQIVND (reference sequence). This CDR3 comprises 13 residues. CDR3 in amino acids: CASRLGGSQSAFF. The CDR3 DNA reads as TGTGCCAGTAGGCTAGGGGGATCCCAGAGCGCTTTCTTT.